These T cell receptor beta chains were read from a single sample in a study of cytomegalovirus exposure and HLA in healthy donors. Using immunoSEQ multiplex PCR, the repertoire was profiled, and TCRdb retains in-frame clones only, with some absent. Among tens of thousands of clones listed, roughly 83% were seen once. Sequences were obtained from PBMCs. The receptors derive from a man in his late teens or twenties in good health and CMV-seronegative. CDR3s include the opening cysteine and the closing phenylalanine or tryptophan. The D gene is left open where the match is weak. The size entry is marked missing in some rows and otherwise reads once, few, many or a size class.

>TRBD1|.|TRBV5-8|TRBJ1-5
CASSTRDRGSAQPQHF
TGTGCCAGCAGCACCCGGGACAGGGGTTCCGCTCAGCCCCAGCATTTT
>.|.|TRBV19|TRBJ1-6
CASSIDPGYSPLHF
TGTGCCAGTAGTATAGATCCAGGTTACTCACCCCTCCACTTT
>.|.|TRBV30|TRBJ1-6
CAWNRPTGTALWTLHF
TGTGCCTGGAACCGACCAACAGGGACCGCGCTTTGGACCCTCCACTTT
>TRBD2|.|TRBV5-1|TRBJ2-7
CASTEASGRATDEQYF
TGCGCCAGCACGGAGGCTAGCGGGAGGGCTACTGACGAGCAGTACTTC
>.|few|TRBV15|TRBJ1-1
CATSRAGGRSAEAFF
TGTGCCACCAGCAGAGCGGGGGGCCGGAGCGCTGAAGCTTTCTTT
>.|.|TRBV2|TRBJ2-7
CASSTNRAGRYEQYF
TGTGCCAGCAGCACGAACCGGGCAGGGAGGTACGAGCAGTACTTC
>.|once|TRBV28|TRBJ1-6
CASSPQLNNSPLHF
TGTGCCAGCAGTCCACAGCTGAATAATTCACCCCTCCACTTT
>.|few|TRBV30|TRBJ2-3
CAVDSGTHYTDTQYF
TGTGCCGTCGACTCCGGGACTCACTACACAGATACGCAGTATTTT
>TRBD1|.|TRBV10-2|TRBJ1-5
CASGQAVNQPQHF
TGCGCCAGTGGACAGGCGGTCAATCAGCCCCAGCATTTT
>.|.|TRBV27|TRBJ2-7
CASSTSGAVYEQYF
TGTGCCAGCAGTACCTCTGGGGCAGTCTACGAGCAGTACTTC
>TRBD1|.|TRBV11-2|TRBJ2-7
CASSPTGDLRYEQYF
TGTGCCAGCAGCCCAACAGGGGATCTTCGCTACGAGCAGTACTTC
>TRBD2|.|TRBV7-2|TRBJ2-2
CASSLFNAGGGNTGELFF
TGTGCCAGCAGCTTATTTAACGCTGGGGGGGGTAACACCGGGGAGCTGTTTTTT
>.|.|TRBV7-4|TRBJ1-5
CASSLEGPYHNQPQHF
TGTGCCAGCAGCTTAGAGGGGCCCTATCACAATCAGCCCCAGCATTTT
>TRBD2|.|TRBV11-1|TRBJ2-1
CASSSGGRAHKSNEQFF
TGTGCCAGCAGCTCGGGCGGGAGGGCCCACAAATCCAATGAGCAGTTCTTC
>.|.|TRBV29-1|TRBJ1-2
CSVRLGFKVKGGGYTF
TGCAGCGTCCGACTTGGATTTAAAGTCAAGGGAGGGGGCTACACCTTC
>TRBD2|.|TRBV7-9|TRBJ2-3
CASSLETSATDTQYF
TGTGCCAGCAGCTTAGAGACTAGCGCCACAGATACGCAGTATTTT
>.|.|TRBV4-3|TRBJ1-2
CASSQDPPTAGYGYTF
TGCGCCAGCAGCCAAGATCCGCCGACAGCAGGCTATGGCTACACCTTC
>TRBD2|.|TRBV27|TRBJ2-7
CASSLSGNGGTEQYF
TGTGCCAGCAGTTTATCAGGCAACGGGGGGACCGAGCAGTACTTC
>.|.|TRBV19|TRBJ2-7
CASSIRSPYEQYF
TGTGCCAGTAGTATCCGGTCCCCGTACGAGCAGTACTTC
>TRBD1|.|TRBV15|TRBJ1-1
CATSRDRGETEAFF
TGTGCCACCAGCAGGGACAGGGGTGAGACTGAAGCTTTCTTT
>TRBD2|.|TRBV9|TRBJ2-4
CASSAGGNIQYF
TGTGCCAGCAGCGCGGGAGGGAACATTCAGTACTTC
>TRBD1|.|TRBV6-1|TRBJ1-2
CASSEGQGAFYGYTF
TGTGCCAGCAGTGAAGGACAGGGGGCTTTCTATGGCTACACCTTC
>TRBD2|.|TRBV10-1|TRBJ2-3
CASSDWDWRGAGLDTQYF
TGCGCCAGCAGTGATTGGGACTGGCGGGGAGCGGGATTGGATACGCAGTATTTT
>.|.|TRBV29-1|TRBJ1-1
CSAGDTEAFF
TGCAGCGCCGGGGACACTGAAGCTTTCTTT
>TRBD2|.|TRBV7-6|TRBJ2-4
CASSLGRASGRAKNIQYF
TGTGCCAGCAGCTTAGGGCGGGCTAGCGGGAGGGCCAAAAACATTCAGTACTTC
>.|.|TRBV7-9|TRBJ1-2
CASTPAGGSGYTF
TGTGCCAGCACTCCGGCAGGAGGCTCTGGCTACACCTTC
>TRBD1|.|TRBV15|TRBJ2-5
CATSRETGGRWASSETQYF
TGTGCCACCAGCAGAGAGACAGGGGGCAGGTGGGCTAGCAGCGAGACCCAGTACTTC
>.|.|TRBV19|TRBJ2-7
CASSIGRQRGSYEQYF
TGTGCCAGTAGTATAGGACGGCAAAGGGGCTCCTACGAGCAGTACTTC
>.|once|TRBV10-3|TRBJ2-7
CAISDGGAYEQYF
TGTGCCATCAGTGACGGCGGGGCGTACGAGCAGTACTTC
>TRBD1|.|TRBV29-1|TRBJ2-7
CSVRAGTGPYEQYF
TGCAGCGTCCGCGCCGGGACAGGGCCATACGAGCAGTACTTC
>.|.|TRBV5-4|TRBJ1-3
CASSFFGGSGNTIYF
TGTGCCAGCAGCTTTTTTGGAGGGTCTGGAAACACCATATATTTT
>TRBD2|.|TRBV10-3|TRBJ2-7
CAISPITREGYEQYF
TGTGCCATCTCGCCTATCACGCGGGAGGGCTACGAGCAGTACTTC
>.|.|TRBV7-9|TRBJ1-1
CASSLDGGGTEAFF
TGTGCCAGCAGCTTAGATGGGGGGGGCACTGAAGCTTTCTTT
>.|.|TRBV28|TRBJ2-1
CASSYPRDSPDSSYNEQFF
TGTGCCAGCAGTTACCCCCGGGACTCTCCAGATTCTTCCTACAATGAGCAGTTCTTC
>.|.|TRBV7-2|TRBJ2-7
CASSSHRVEQYF
TGTGCCAGCAGCTCCCACAGGGTCGAGCAGTACTTC
>.|.|TRBV29-1|TRBJ1-2
CSVETAINYGYTF
TGCAGCGTTGAGACAGCCATTAACTATGGCTACACCTTC
>.|.|TRBV6-6|TRBJ1-5
CASSYISGNQPQHF
TGTGCCAGCAGTTACATTTCTGGCAATCAGCCCCAGCATTTT
>.|.|TRBV5-1|TRBJ2-3
CASSPYRLDTQYF
TGCGCCAGCAGCCCGTACAGGTTAGATACGCAGTATTTT
>TRBD1|.|TRBV19|TRBJ1-2
CASSKGQLYGYTF
TGTGCCAGTAGTAAGGGACAGCTCTATGGCTACACCTTC
>.|.|TRBV15|TRBJ1-5
CATSRDRGSNQPQHF
TGTGCCACCAGCAGAGACAGGGGAAGCAATCAGCCCCAGCATTTT
>TRBD2|.|TRBV19|TRBJ2-2
CASSMRGGIGELFF
TGTGCCAGTAGTATGCGGGGGGGAATCGGGGAGCTGTTTTTT
>.|.|TRBV2|TRBJ1-2
CAIPGREANGYTF
TGTGCCATCCCGGGCAGGGAGGCGAATGGCTACACCTTC
>TRBD2|.|TRBV6-1|TRBJ2-1
CASSVHPSGKGNGQFF
TGTGCCAGCAGTGTGCACCCTAGCGGGAAGGGCAATGGGCAGTTCTTC
>.|.|TRBV5-1|TRBJ1-1
CASSFSTGNTEAFF
TGCGCCAGCAGCTTTTCAACGGGGAACACTGAAGCTTTCTTT
>.|.|TRBV30|TRBJ2-1
CAWSVRLASRNEQFF
TGTGCCTGGAGTGTACGATTGGCTAGCCGGAATGAGCAGTTCTTC
>.|.|TRBV11-1|TRBJ2-3
CASTSDGIGTDTQYF
TGTGCCAGCACCTCGGACGGGATTGGCACAGATACGCAGTATTTT
>.|.|TRBV5-6|TRBJ1-2
CASSSAAINYGYTF
TGTGCCAGCAGCTCAGCGGCCATAAACTATGGCTACACCTTC
>.|.|TRBV7-2|TRBJ1-1
CASTPRALHTEAFF
TGTGCCAGCACCCCGAGGGCGCTACACACTGAAGCTTTCTTT
>TRBD1|.|TRBV18|TRBJ2-2
CASSLLQGADTGELFF
TGTGCCAGCTCACTACTGCAGGGGGCGGACACCGGGGAGCTGTTTTTT
>.|.|TRBV7-9|TRBJ1-5
CASSLWAGNGNQPQHF
TGTGCCAGCAGCTTATGGGCAGGGAATGGCAATCAGCCCCAGCATTTT
>.|.|TRBV6-6|TRBJ1-2
CASSSGGDGTF
TGTGCCAGCAGCTCCGGAGGGGACGGCACCTTC
>TRBD1|.|TRBV2|TRBJ1-5
CASSQGQGNNQPQHF
TGTGCCAGCAGTCAGGGACAGGGGAACAATCAGCCCCAGCATTTT
>.|.|TRBV7-9|TRBJ2-7
CASSLTEYEQYF
TGTGCCAGCAGCTTAACAGAGTACGAGCAGTACTTC